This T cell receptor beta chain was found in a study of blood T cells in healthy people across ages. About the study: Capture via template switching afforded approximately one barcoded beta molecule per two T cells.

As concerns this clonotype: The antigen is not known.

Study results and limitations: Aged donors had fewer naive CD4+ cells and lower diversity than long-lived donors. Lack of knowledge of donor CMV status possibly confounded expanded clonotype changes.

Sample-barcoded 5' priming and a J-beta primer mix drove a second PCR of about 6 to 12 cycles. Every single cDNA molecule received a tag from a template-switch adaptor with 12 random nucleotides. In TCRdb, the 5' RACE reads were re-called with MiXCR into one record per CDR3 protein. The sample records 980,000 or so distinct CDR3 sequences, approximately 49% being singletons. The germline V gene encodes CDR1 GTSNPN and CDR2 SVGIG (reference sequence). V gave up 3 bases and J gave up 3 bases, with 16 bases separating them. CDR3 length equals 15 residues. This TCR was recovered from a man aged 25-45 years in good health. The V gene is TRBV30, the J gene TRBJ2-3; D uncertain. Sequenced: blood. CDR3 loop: CAWSSREATTDTQYF. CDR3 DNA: TGTGCCTGGAGCTCGCGCGAGGCTACTACAGATACGCAGTATTTT.